The 8 T cell receptor beta chains below all came from one sample that was sequenced in a study of T cells in women clearing cervical HPV infection. TCRdb's table, derived via immunoSEQ multiplex PCR, lists solely in-frame clones and lacks some. This sample's table reports some 31,000 clones. Sample: blood buffy coat. Receptors originate from a woman aged 18-69 years with a cervical HPV16 infection that either progressed to CIN3+ or cleared (not recorded which).

With respect to this clone: The read halts 3 residues ahead of the CDR3 end, with the missing end drawn from the germline J gene. This chain uses TRBV20-1 with TRBJ2-3, with D tentatively TRBD1 (5 bases). The CDR3 length is 11 residues. Germline loops: CDR1 DFQATT, CDR2 SNEGSKA (reference sequence). Trimming took 5 bases from V and 6 from J, leaving 9 bases between them. The CDR3 here is CSAHHRDTQYF. The covered CDR3 bases are TGCAGTGCTCATCACAGGGATACG.

Notes on this clone: Coverage ceases 3 residues before the CDR3 finishes, and the germline J gene fills in the end. V usage is TRBV14 and J usage is TRBJ2-6; D gene ambiguous. The V gene lost 2 bases and the J gene lost 0 bases, with 5 bases spanning the gap. The germline CDR1 and CDR2 sequences are SGHDN and FVKESK. CDR3 size: 15 residues. The CDR3 loop reads CASSQSSSGANVLTF. Partial CDR3 DNA: TGTGCCAGCAGCCAATCTAGCTCTGGGGCCAACGTC.

Notes on this clone: The CDR3 end lies 3 residues beyond the end of the read and is filled in from the germline J gene. The chain employs TRBV10-2 and TRBJ2-7; 9 bases agree with TRBD2. Losses at the gene ends were 0 bases for V and 2 bases for J; bases not matched to a gene: 2. The CDR3 is 15 residues long. Per germline, CDR1 WSHSY and CDR2 SAAADI. This CDR3 is CASSESGGGAYEQYF. Partial CDR3 DNA: TGCGCCAGCAGTGAGTCGGGCGGGGGGGCCTACGAG.

Regarding this clone: Read sequence stops 3 residues before the CDR3 end, and the germline J gene provides the missing end. The chain is built from TRBV5-4 and TRBJ1-1; 7 bases align to TRBD1. V lost 4 bases and J lost 5; bases outside the gene matches: 8. Germline V gene sequence: CDR1 SGHNT, CDR2 YYREEE (reference sequence). The CDR3 covers 14 residues. The chain's CDR3 is CASSLTLDRTEAFF. The covered CDR3 bases are TGTGCCAGCAGCCTAACTCTGGACAGGACTGAA.

Comment on this clone: The read gets to within 3 residues of the CDR3 end, and the germline J gene fills in the rest. The gene calls are TRBV5-1 and TRBJ2-1; 10 bases are a match to TRBD1. V was pared by 4 bases and J by 7 bases, with 11 bases of the junction left unmatched. There are 16 residues in the CDR3. CDR1 and CDR2 (germline): SGHRS, YFSETQ. CDR3: CASSPDPGQGLNEQFF. The part of the CDR3 DNA that was read is TGCGCCAGCAGCCCCGACCCGGGACAGGGGTTGAATGAG.

Details on this clone: The observed sequence ends 3 residues before the CDR3 terminus, with the missing tail filled in from the germline J gene. The chain couples TRBV7-9 to TRBJ2-2, with TRBD1 as a possible D gene (6 bases). V lost 5 bases and J 4 bases, leaving 14 bases between the germline ends. This CDR3 region has 15 residues. In germline, CDR1 is SEHNR, CDR2 FQNEAQ (reference sequence). The part of the CDR3 DNA that was read is TGTGCCAGCAGCCCCGAGACAGGCCTCACCGGGGAG. Translation gives CASSPETGLTGE. The whole CDR3 reads CASSPETGLTGELFF.

As for this clone: Read data end 3 residues before the CDR3 end; the end is taken from the germline J gene. The chain uses TRBV6-4 and TRBJ1-6; D might be TRBD1 (5 bases). V dropped 6 bases and J dropped 7 bases, with 16 bases sitting between them. The CDR3 runs to 15 residues. Germline V CDR1 and CDR2: MRHNA, SNTAGT. The CDR3 reads CASREDTFENSPLHF. CDR3 bases read: TGTGCCAGCAGAGAGGACACGTTTGAGAATTCACCC.

As for this clone: The sequenced fragment ends 3 residues before the CDR3 boundary, so the rest is inferred from the germline J gene. The V call is TRBV6-1, the J call TRBJ2-2, with TRBD1 identical over 8 bases. Germline-derived CDR1 and CDR2 are MNHNS and SASEGT. The CDR3 is made up of 14 amino acids. CDR3 DNA (partial): TGTGCCAGCAGTGGGACAGGGAGAAGTTCACCG. As protein: CASSGTGRSSP. In full, the CDR3 is CASSGTGRSSPLFF.